The clone carrying this T cell receptor (beta chain) occurred many times. The antigen is unknown. These data come from a study of CD8+CD57+ T cells in acquired aplastic anemia. Study-wide points: Statistical testing detected no significant gap in CD8+ Simpson's diversity between patients and controls.

The template used for profiling TCR beta VDJ and CDR3 was genomic DNA. A single record per CDR3 protein comes from TCRdb applying MiXCR to the reads. The data hold tens of thousands of distinct CDR3 sequences, with under 50% observed a single time. V lost 6 bases and J lost 6, with 17 bases in between. CDR3 length: 14 residues. Material: sorted CD4+, CD8+, or CD8+CD57+ T cells (not recorded which) from PBMCs. This sequence originates from a human donor in good health, serving as a control. This sequence joins TRBV12-3 or TRBV12-4 and TRBJ1-1; a weak D match, TRBD1 (5 bases). The CDR3 loop is CASSLIDSIPEAFF. CDR3 DNA sequence: TGTGCCAGCAGCCTAATTGACAGTATCCCTGAAGCTTTCTTT.